What follows are 18 T cell receptor beta chains derived from one specimen sequenced in a study of blood T cell repertoires in COVID-19. Produced via immunoSEQ multiplex PCR; TCRdb's table is partial and in-frame only. The sample yields 120,000 to 150,000 clones, over 75% seen once. Sequenced input: peripheral blood. The receptors were gathered from a human donor in a cohort sampled during active COVID-19.

This clone was observed once. The V call is TRBV5-1, the J call TRBJ1-1; D gene ambiguous. The V gene lost 0 bases and the J gene lost 1 base, with 13 bases spanning the gap. The CDR3 extends over 16 amino acids. Germline V gene sequence: CDR1 SGHRS, CDR2 YFSETQ. CDR3 nucleotide sequence: TGCGCCAGCAGCTTGGGCACCTGGAGGCAGAACACTGAAGCTTTCTTT. Its translation: CASSLGTWRQNTEAFF.

The chain employs TRBV2 and TRBJ1-4, with D hard to call. This CDR3 has 14 amino acids. The V and J ends lost 9 bases and 3 bases respectively, with 14 bases between them. CDR1 and CDR2 (germline): SNHLY, FYNNEI. The CDR3 nucleotides read TGTGCCAGGGCGGTAGACGGCGCTAATGAAAAACTGTTTTTT. Amino acid sequence: CARAVDGANEKLFF.

J is TRBJ1-1 and V is TRBV19, with 7 nucleotides matching TRBD1. Losses at the gene ends were 9 bases for V and 2 bases for J; bases not matched to a gene: 18. The germline gives CDR1 LNHDA, CDR2 SQIVND (reference sequence). This CDR3 spans 17 amino acids. The CDR3 DNA reads as TGTGCCAGCCTACCTCCCCGAGACAGGGTTACTAACACTGAAGCTTTCTTT. Amino acid sequence: CASLPPRDRVTNTEAFF.

The genes are TRBV30 and TRBJ2-3, with 7 positions matching TRBD2. This CDR3 spans 15 amino acids. V shed 4 bases and J 2 bases; nucleotides not matched to a gene: 9. Germline CDR1 reads GTSNPN; CDR2 reads SVGIG (reference sequence). Here the CDR3 reads CAWTRASGITDTQYF. The CDR3 bases are TGTGCCTGGACTAGGGCTAGCGGAATCACAGATACGCAGTATTTT.

The chain joins TRBV12-5 to TRBJ2-1; D may be TRBD1 (6 bases). CDR1 and CDR2 from the germline V gene are LGHNT and FRNRAP. Between the trimmed V and J ends, which lost 4 bases and 4 bases, there was a span of 11 bases. This CDR3 spans 14 amino acids. As DNA, the CDR3 is TGTGCTAGTGGTTCGCGACAGGAGTACAATGAGCAGTTCTTC. It encodes CASGSRQEYNEQFF.

The rearrangement links TRBV7-9 to TRBJ1-2; D possibly corresponds to TRBD1 (5 bases). Trimming stripped 6 bases from V and 0 bases from J, with 14 bases between. The CDR3 covers 15 residues. The germline gives CDR1 SEHNR, CDR2 FQNEAQ (reference sequence). As DNA, the CDR3 is TGTGCCAGCAGGGATGGGACGGGAGCTAACTATGGCTACACCTTC. As protein: CASRDGTGANYGYTF.

The J gene is TRBJ2-7, the V gene TRBV29-1; TRBD2 matches at 14 bases. V dropped 6 bases and J dropped 9; count of bases not matched to a gene: 4. This CDR3 comprises 12 residues. Germline loops: CDR1 SQVTM, CDR2 ANQGSEA. CDR3 amino acids: CSVGTSGSVQYF. CDR3 coding DNA: TGCAGCGTCGGGACTAGCGGGAGTGTGCAGTACTTC.

The chain carries TRBV6-5 and TRBJ1-5, with D tentatively TRBD1 (6 bases). The CDR3 is 14 amino acids. V lost 5 bases and J 5 bases, leaving 13 bases between the germline ends. Germline loops: CDR1 MNHEY, CDR2 SVGAGI. CDR3 loop: CASSTRGGDQPQHF. In DNA, the CDR3 is TGTGCCAGCAGTACTCGAGGGGGAGATCAGCCCCAGCATTTT.

The gene calls are TRBV20-1 and TRBJ2-5, with TRBD2 matching over 10 bases. Losses at the gene ends were 3 bases for V and 4 bases for J; bases not matched to a gene: 8. Germline V gives CDR1 DFQATT, CDR2 SNEGSKA (reference sequence). This CDR3 region has 15 residues. CDR3 amino acids: CSASPLAGVAETQYF. CDR3 in DNA: TGCAGTGCTAGTCCCCTAGCGGGAGTCGCAGAGACCCAGTACTTC.

V gene TRBV7-2 combines with J gene TRBJ2-7; 10 bases map to TRBD2. Germline CDR1 is SGHTA and CDR2 is FQGNSA. J gave up 5 bases and V 6 bases, and 10 bases lay outside the gene matches. The CDR3 extends over 15 amino acids. The CDR3 coding sequence is TGTGCCAGCAGGGGGATAACTAGCGGGAAGAACGAGCAGTACTTC. It codes for CASRGITSGKNEQYF.

This chain uses TRBV28 with TRBJ2-7; D not resolved. Germline values: CDR1 MDHEN, CDR2 SYDVKM. The CDR3 spans 15 residues. Trimming took 4 bases from V and 6 from J, leaving 19 bases between them. This CDR3 reads CASSSSGAVSLEQYF. CDR3 nucleotides: TGTGCCAGCAGTTCCTCGGGTGCGGTCTCTCTCGAGCAGTACTTC.

The chain joins TRBV7-2 to TRBJ2-7; 7 bases are a match to TRBD2. CDR1 and CDR2 from the germline V gene are SGHTA and FQGNSA. The V segment lost 3 bases and the J segment 0 bases; nucleotides outside the gene matches: 8. The CDR3 totals 16 residues. In DNA, the CDR3 is TGTGCCAGCAGCTTCCGGAAGGTAGCGGGCTCCTACGAGCAGTACTTC. Protein product: CASSFRKVAGSYEQYF.

The rearrangement uses TRBV14 and TRBJ2-3, with TRBD2 matching 10 bases. Losses at the gene ends were 3 bases for V and 4 bases for J; bases not matched to a gene: 7. Germline V lookup: CDR1 SGHDN, CDR2 FVKESK. There are 16 residues in the CDR3. CDR3 in amino acids: CASSHLAGVGPDTQYF. The CDR3 DNA sequence: TGTGCCAGCAGCCACCTAGCGGGAGTAGGCCCAGATACGCAGTATTTT.

This clone occurred a few times. The CDR3 here is CAISATGGWANYGYTF. Written as DNA, the CDR3 is TGTGCCATCAGTGCGACAGGGGGATGGGCTAACTATGGCTACACCTTC. This chain connects TRBV10-3 to TRBJ1-2; 9 bases line up with TRBD1. V lost 4 bases and J lost 0; bases outside the gene matches: 6. This CDR3 is built from 16 residues. CDR1 and CDR2 from the germline V gene are ENHRY and SYGVKD.

Written as DNA, the CDR3 is TGTGCCAGCAGCCTACTAGCTGGCGGGAGCTCCTACGAGCAGTACTTC. It translates to CASSLLAGGSSYEQYF. This sequence joins TRBV7-2 and TRBJ2-7, with 7 positions matching TRBD2. V lost 5 bases and J lost 0; bases outside the gene matches: 10. The germline V gene has CDR1 SGHTA and CDR2 FQGNSA. The CDR3 loop spans 16 amino acids.

The V and J genes are TRBV5-1 and TRBJ2-5, with 10 bases lining up with TRBD2. The V and J ends lost 1 base and 1 base, in that order; junction bases with no gene match: 4. Germline CDR1 is SGHRS and CDR2 is YFSETQ. This CDR3 comprises 16 residues. For the CDR3, the DNA is TGCGCCAGCAGCTTGCCTAGCGGGGGAGTCCAAGAGACCCAGTACTTC. This translates into CASSLPSGGVQETQYF.

J is TRBJ2-7 and V is TRBV6-5; maybe TRBD2 (5 bases). Trimming cost V 6 bases and J 5 bases, with 20 bases left between them. In germline, CDR1 is MNHEY, CDR2 SVGAGI. The CDR3 runs to 15 residues. This CDR3 is CASSPSHGGGHEQYF. Written as DNA, the CDR3 is TGTGCCAGCAGCCCCTCTCACGGAGGAGGCCACGAGCAGTACTTC.

The gene calls are TRBV19 and TRBJ2-2, with 9 nucleotides matching TRBD1. The germline V gene encodes CDR1 LNHDA and CDR2 SQIVND (reference sequence). The CDR3 covers 15 residues. V gave up 5 bases and J gave up 5 bases; unmatched junction bases: 6. CDR3 in DNA: TGTGCCAGTAGTTGGGGACAGGGCGCAACCGGGGAGCTGTTTTTT. This gives the protein CASSWGQGATGELFF.